The 3 T cell receptor beta chains below all came from one sample that was sequenced in a study of blood T cell repertoires in COVID-19. The protocol was immunoSEQ multiplex PCR, while the TCRdb copy is restricted to in-frame clones and leaves out a portion. Of about 240,000 clones detected, 65% to 90% appear once; the ten largest clones hold roughly 4.7%. The sample comprised peripheral blood. These receptors were obtained from a woman in her sixties or seventies with acute or convalescent COVID-19.

The chain carries TRBV6-6 and TRBJ2-7; 8 bases line up with TRBD1. Germline-derived CDR1 and CDR2 are MNHNY and SVGAGI (reference sequence). The CDR3 covers 15 residues. V lost 4 bases to trimming and J lost 7 bases; unmatched junction nucleotides: 12. CDR3 sequence (DNA): TGTGCCAGCAGTTCTCGACAGGGGCCGGGGGAAGAGCAGTACTTC. Translating gives CASSSRQGPGEEQYF.

This clone was recorded only once. In DNA form, the CDR3 reads TGTGCCAGCAGCCTACTGAACACAGGGGATGGCTACACCTTC. It is translated as CASSLLNTGDGYTF. The V call is TRBV9, the J call TRBJ1-2, with 7 bases that match TRBD1. The CDR3 runs 14 residues. Losses at the gene ends were 4 bases for V and 6 bases for J; bases not matched to a gene: 9. Germline V gene lookup returns CDR1 SGDLS and CDR2 YYNGEE.

There are a few counts of this clone. The V gene is TRBV13, the J gene TRBJ2-5; TRBD2 is a possible D gene (5 bases). The CDR3 length is 13 residues. Trimming cost V 0 bases and J 4 bases, with 6 bases left between them. Germline V CDR1 and CDR2: PRHDT, FYEKMQ (reference sequence). CDR3 DNA: TGTGCCAGCAGCTTAGGAGGGAGAGAGACCCAGTACTTC. Protein product: CASSLGGRETQYF. Based on the CDR3 plus reference TRBV13 and TRBJ2-5, the full variable domain is AAGVIQSPRHLIKEKRETATLKCYPIPRHDTVYWYQQGPGQDPQFLISFYEKMQSDKGSIPDRFSAQQFSDYHSELNMSSLELGDSALYFCASSLGGRETQYFGPGTRLLVL.